Following are 6 T cell receptor beta chains from one sample sequenced in a study of blood T cells in healthy people across ages. The use of a sample-barcoded 5' primer and a J-beta primer mix characterized a second PCR of 7 to 11 cycles. TCRdb reprocessed the 5' RACE reads via MiXCR and lists one record per CDR3 protein. Of fewer than 2 million distinct CDR3 sequences in the sample, 35% to 50% were seen once. Sequencing was carried out using blood. These receptors were taken from a human donor in good health.

V usage is TRBV5-1 and J usage is TRBJ2-3, with 8 bases that match TRBD1. Germline CDR1 and CDR2: SGHRS and YFSETQ. V was pared by 2 bases and J by 6 bases, with 5 bases of the junction left unmatched. CDR3 length equals 14 residues. For the CDR3, the DNA is TGCGCCAGCAGCTTCCGGACAGGGTTGGATACGCAGTATTTT. It codes for CASSFRTGLDTQYF.

This clonotype was observed a few times. CDR3 residues: CASSRLLSDETQYF. The CDR3 nucleotides are TGTGCCAGCAGCCGACTCCTTTCCGATGAGACCCAGTACTTC. The chain recombines TRBV6-5 with TRBJ2-5; D gene ambiguous. V lost 6 bases to trimming and J lost 5 bases, with 16 bases between them. Germline loops: CDR1 MNHEY, CDR2 SVGAGI. CDR3 length equals 14 residues.

This CDR3 reads CASSPSGLGSEQFF. As DNA, the CDR3 is TGTGCCAGCAGCCCGAGCGGGTTGGGGAGTGAGCAGTTCTTC. The rearrangement joins TRBV7-2 to TRBJ2-1; tentative D call: TRBD2 (6 bases). The CDR3 has 14 amino acids. Trimming left V 5 bases short and J 9 bases short, with 17 bases between. Germline CDR1 reads SGHTA; CDR2 reads FQGNSA.

This clonotype was seen a few times. The chain has TRBV29-1 and TRBJ2-5, with TRBD2 matching 9 bases. Germline assignment: CDR1 SQVTM and CDR2 ANQGSEA. Losses at the gene ends were 0 bases for V and 2 bases for J; bases not matched to a gene: 19. This CDR3 is built from 20 residues. The CDR3 here is CSVEDRYNGGASGAQETQYF. The CDR3 DNA follows: TGCAGCGTTGAAGATAGGTATAATGGCGGGGCTAGCGGGGCGCAAGAGACCCAGTACTTC.

The chain has TRBV7-2 and TRBJ2-1; TRBD1 might be the D (5 bases). Trimming removed 4 bases at V and 7 bases at J, with 11 bases between. Germline lookup yields CDR1 SGHTA and CDR2 FQGNSA. The CDR3 runs to 13 residues. CDR3 protein: CASSWGLWNEQFF. CDR3 DNA: TGTGCCAGCAGCTGGGGCCTCTGGAATGAGCAGTTCTTC.

The V and J genes are TRBV28 and TRBJ2-7; 9 positions agree with TRBD1. Germline lookup yields CDR1 MDHEN and CDR2 SYDVKM. The CDR3 sequence is 13 residues long. Germline trimming cut 7 bases from V and 7 bases from J; bases unmatched to any gene: 8. This CDR3 reads CASIGDREDEQYF. The CDR3 DNA is TGTGCCAGCATAGGGGACAGGGAGGATGAGCAGTACTTC. The variable domain in full, with the rest retrieved from reference TRBV28 and TRBJ2-7, is DVKVTQSSRYLVKRTGEKVFLECVQDMDHENMFWYRQDPGLGLRLIYFSYDVKMKEKGDIPEGYSVSREKKERFSLILESASTNQTSMYLCASIGDREDEQYFGPGTRLTVT.